Given below is one T cell receptor beta chain in context. Its target is unknown. V gave up 5 bases and J gave up 4 bases, with 9 bases separating them. The CDR3 runs to 13 residues. CDR1 and CDR2 from the germline V gene are GTSNPN and SVGIG (reference sequence). Primers: 60 Vbeta forward and 13 Jbeta reverse. The protocol was immunoSEQ multiplex PCR, while the TCRdb copy is restricted to in-frame clones and leaves out a portion. Here the sample spans roughly 180,000 clones, 75% to 85% being singletons. The sample comes from a study of cytomegalovirus exposure and HLA in healthy donors. Study results and caveats: Within a later analysis, the majority of CMV-associated TCR beta chains appeared HLA-restricted. Available immune exposure information covered CMV serostatus only. Presence/absence analyses assumed roughly uniform sequencing depth across donors, which may not hold. Earlier analysis looked at TCR beta V segments, and most were productive about 90% or about 30% of the time.

Sequencing was performed on PBMCs. This sequence originates from a girl under 10 years old in good health and CMV-seropositive. The chain employs TRBV30 and TRBJ2-6, with D possibly being TRBD2 (5 bases). The CDR3 sequence is CAWWRPGANVLTF. In DNA, the CDR3 is TGTGCCTGGTGGAGGCCAGGGGCCAACGTCCTGACTTTC.